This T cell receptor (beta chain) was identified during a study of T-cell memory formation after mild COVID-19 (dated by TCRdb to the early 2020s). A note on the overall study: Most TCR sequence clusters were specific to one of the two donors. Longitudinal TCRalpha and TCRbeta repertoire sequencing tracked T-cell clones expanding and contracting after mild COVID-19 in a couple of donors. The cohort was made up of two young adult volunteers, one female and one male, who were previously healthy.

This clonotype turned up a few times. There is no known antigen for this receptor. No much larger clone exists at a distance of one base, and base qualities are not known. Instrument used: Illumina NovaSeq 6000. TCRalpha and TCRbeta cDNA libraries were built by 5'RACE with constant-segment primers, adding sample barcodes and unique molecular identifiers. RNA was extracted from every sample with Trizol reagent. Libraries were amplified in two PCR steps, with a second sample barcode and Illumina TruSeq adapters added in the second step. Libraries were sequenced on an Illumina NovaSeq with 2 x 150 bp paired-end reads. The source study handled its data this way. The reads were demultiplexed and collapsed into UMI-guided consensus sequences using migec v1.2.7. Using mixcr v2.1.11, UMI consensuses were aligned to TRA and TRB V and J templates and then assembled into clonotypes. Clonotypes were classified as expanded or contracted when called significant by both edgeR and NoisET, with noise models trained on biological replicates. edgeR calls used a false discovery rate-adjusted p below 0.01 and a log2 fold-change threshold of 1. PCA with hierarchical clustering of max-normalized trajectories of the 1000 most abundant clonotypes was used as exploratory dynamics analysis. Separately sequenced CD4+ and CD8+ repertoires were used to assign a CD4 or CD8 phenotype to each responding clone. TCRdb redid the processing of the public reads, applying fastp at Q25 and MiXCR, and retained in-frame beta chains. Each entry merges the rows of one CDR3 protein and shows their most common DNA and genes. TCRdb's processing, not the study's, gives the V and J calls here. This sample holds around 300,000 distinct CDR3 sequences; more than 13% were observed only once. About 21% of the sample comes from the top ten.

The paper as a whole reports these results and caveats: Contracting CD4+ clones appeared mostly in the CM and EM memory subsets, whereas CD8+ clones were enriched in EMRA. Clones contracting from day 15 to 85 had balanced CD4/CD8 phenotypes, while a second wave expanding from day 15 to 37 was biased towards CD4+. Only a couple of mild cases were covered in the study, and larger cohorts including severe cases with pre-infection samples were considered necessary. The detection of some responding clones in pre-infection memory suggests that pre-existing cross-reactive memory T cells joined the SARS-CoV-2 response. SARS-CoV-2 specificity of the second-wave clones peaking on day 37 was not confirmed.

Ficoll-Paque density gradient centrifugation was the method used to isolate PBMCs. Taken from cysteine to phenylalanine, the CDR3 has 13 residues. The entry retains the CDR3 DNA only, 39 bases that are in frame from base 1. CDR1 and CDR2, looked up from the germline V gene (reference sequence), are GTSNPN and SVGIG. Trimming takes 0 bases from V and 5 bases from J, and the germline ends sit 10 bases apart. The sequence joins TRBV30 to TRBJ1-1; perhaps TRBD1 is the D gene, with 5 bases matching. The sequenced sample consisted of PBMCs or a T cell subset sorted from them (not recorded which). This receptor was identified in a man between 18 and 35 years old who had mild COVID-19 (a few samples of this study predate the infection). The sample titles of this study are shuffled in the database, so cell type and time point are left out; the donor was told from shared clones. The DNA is TGTGCCTGGAGTGTAACAGGTTCTACTGAAGCTTTCTTT. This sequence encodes CAWSVTGSTEAFF. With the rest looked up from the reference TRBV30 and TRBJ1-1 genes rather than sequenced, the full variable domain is SQTIHQWPATLVQPVGSPLSLECTVEGTSNPNLYWYRQAAGRGLQLLFYSVGIGQISSEVPQNLSASRPQDRQFILSSKKLLLSDSGFYLCAWSVTGSTEAFFGQGTRLTVV.